One and the same sample provided the 25 T cell receptor beta chains below, sequenced in a study of T cell changes during pregnancy in multiple sclerosis. Assay: immunoSEQ multiplex PCR; the TCRdb copy retains only in-frame clones and omits some. This repertoire shows roughly 40,000 clones, roughly nine tenths found once; its top ten account for roughly 0.5%. The starting material was CD4+ T cells from peripheral blood mononuclear cells, obtained in the first trimester of pregnancy. Receptors originate from a female donor with multiple sclerosis, enrolled in a pregnancy study.

This clone has just a few counts. The CDR3 spells CASSFGGSSYNEQFF. The CDR3 coding sequence is TGTGCCAGCAGCTTCGGCGGGAGCTCCTACAATGAGCAGTTCTTC. The chain joins TRBV11-3 to TRBJ2-1; 7 bases fit TRBD2. This CDR3 region has 15 residues. Germline CDR1 is SGHNT and CDR2 is YENEEA. V was clipped by 3 bases and J by 0 bases; unmatched bases: 2.

The chain joins TRBV18 to TRBJ1-1; D possibly corresponds to TRBD1 (5 bases). The V gene lost 1 base and the J gene lost 5 bases, with 11 bases spanning the gap. The CDR3 runs to 14 residues. Germline assignment: CDR1 KGHSH and CDR2 LQKENI. The CDR3 sequence is CASSPQEEGTEAFF. As DNA, the CDR3 is TGTGCCAGCTCACCACAGGAGGAGGGGACTGAAGCTTTCTTT.

This sequence joins TRBV27 and TRBJ2-7; the D gene is possibly TRBD2 (5 bases). Per germline, CDR1 MNHEY and CDR2 SMNVEV (reference sequence). This CDR3 comprises 14 residues. Trimming shortened V by 6 bases and J by 3 bases, and 15 bases separated the two germline ends. CDR3 residues: CASSPTSGVYEQYF. In DNA form, the CDR3 reads TGTGCCAGCAGCCCGACGTCCGGGGTCTACGAGCAGTACTTC.

V usage is TRBV25-1 and J usage is TRBJ1-1; D is perhaps TRBD1 (5 bases). Germline V lookup: CDR1 MGHDK, CDR2 SYGVNS. This CDR3 comprises 15 residues. V lost 3 bases and J 4 bases, leaving 15 bases between the germline ends. The CDR3 DNA reads TGTGCCAGCAGTGAGGGGTACGGGGGAGGCACTGAAGCTTTCTTT. Translated: CASSEGYGGGTEAFF.

The chain's CDR3 is CATVGRGETQYF. The CDR3 nucleotides read TGTGCCACGGTCGGGAGAGGGGAGACCCAGTACTTC. V usage is TRBV6-5 and J usage is TRBJ2-5; weak D call: TRBD2 (6 bases). Per germline, CDR1 MNHEY and CDR2 SVGAGI. With 10 bases removed from V and 5 bases from J, the gap between germline ends came to 14 bases. The CDR3 loop spans 12 amino acids.

The chain couples TRBV6-6 to TRBJ1-5, with D possibly matching TRBD1 (6 bases). This CDR3 is built from 12 residues. The V gene lost 5 bases and the J gene lost 5 bases, with 7 bases spanning the gap. Germline CDR1 reads MNHNY; CDR2 reads SVGAGI (reference sequence). The CDR3 loop reads CASSTGYQPQHF. DNA of the CDR3: TGTGCCAGCAGTACAGGGTATCAGCCCCAGCATTTT.

The chain carries TRBV6-5 and TRBJ2-5, with D perhaps matching TRBD2 (6 bases). This CDR3 comprises 11 residues. Germline CDR1 is MNHEY and CDR2 is SVGAGI. Trimming took 11 bases from V and 2 from J, leaving 9 bases between them. The CDR3 DNA sequence: TGTGCCTGCGGGGTACAAGAGACCCAGTACTTC. The encoded protein is CACGVQETQYF.

This chain's CDR3 is CSVEEDSYSYEQYF. CDR3 nucleotide sequence: TGCAGCGTTGAAGAAGACAGTTACTCCTACGAGCAGTACTTC. The rearrangement joins TRBV29-1 to TRBJ2-7; a possible D gene is TRBD1 (5 bases). This CDR3 contains 14 residues. Between the trimmed V and J ends, which lost 0 bases and 0 bases, there was a span of 9 bases. Germline lookup yields CDR1 SQVTM and CDR2 ANQGSEA.

The rearrangement uses TRBV13 and TRBJ2-2, with D possibly being TRBD1 (5 bases). Trimming left V 2 bases short and J 2 bases short, with 21 bases between. CDR1 is PRHDT, CDR2 FYEKMQ, per germline (reference sequence). This CDR3 has 19 amino acids. The DNA for the CDR3 is TGTGCCAGCAGCTTAATCGGATACAGGAAGTCCCGAAACACCGGGGAGCTGTTTTTT. It encodes CASSLIGYRKSRNTGELFF.

The V gene is TRBV2, the J gene TRBJ2-2; tentative D call: TRBD2 (7 bases). CDR3 size: 15 residues. V dropped 8 bases and J dropped 6 bases, with 19 bases sitting between them. Germline V gene sequence: CDR1 SNHLY, CDR2 FYNNEI. The CDR3 DNA reads as TGTGCCAGCGGGGGATCCGGGGGGCTCTCCGGGGAGCTGTTTTTT. This sequence encodes CASGGSGGLSGELFF.

This clone was picked up a small number of times. This chain joins TRBV19 and TRBJ1-5; 8 nucleotides align to TRBD1. CDR1 and CDR2 from the germline V gene are LNHDA and SQIVND (reference sequence). V shed 3 bases, J shed 0 bases, and the junction held 13 bases outside the gene matches. The CDR3 is made up of 19 amino acids. The CDR3 sequence is CASSIRRQGYFDSNQPQHF. CDR3 coding DNA: TGTGCCAGTAGTATTAGGAGACAGGGGTACTTTGATAGCAATCAGCCCCAGCATTTT.

This chain connects TRBV19 to TRBJ1-5, with 7 positions matching TRBD1. The germline V gene has CDR1 LNHDA and CDR2 SQIVND (reference sequence). This CDR3 is built from 17 residues. With V trimmed by 5 bases and J by 3 bases, 13 bases remained unmatched. CDR3 protein: CASSSGDSRVDNQPQHF. The CDR3, as DNA: TGTGCCAGTAGTTCCGGGGACAGTCGGGTGGACAATCAGCCCCAGCATTTT.

The chain joins TRBV30 to TRBJ1-1; D is perhaps TRBD1 (6 bases). CDR3 length: 12 residues. V shed 4 bases and J shed 10 bases, with 16 bases lying between them. From germline, CDR1 is GTSNPN and CDR2 SVGIG (reference sequence). The CDR3 region has the DNA TGTGCCTGGATGAGGGACACCCCCAGAGCTTTCTTT. Protein: CAWMRDTPRAFF.

The chain uses TRBV2 and TRBJ2-5; TRBD2 aligns across 13 bases. There are 16 residues in the CDR3. In germline, CDR1 is SNHLY, CDR2 FYNNEI. V gave up 2 bases and J gave up 3 bases; unmatched junction bases: 3. CDR3 amino acids: CASSEKGTSGKETQYF. The CDR3 bases are TGTGCCAGCAGTGAAAAGGGGACTAGCGGGAAAGAGACCCAGTACTTC.

V and J are TRBV29-1 and TRBJ2-3; D is possibly TRBD1 (6 bases). The CDR3 extends over 13 amino acids. CDR1 is SQVTM and CDR2 is ANQGSEA in the germline V gene. The V and J ends lost 5 bases and 2 bases respectively, with 11 bases between them. The CDR3 DNA sequence: TGCAGCGTTCCAGGACAGAACACAGATACGCAGTATTTT. Amino acid sequence: CSVPGQNTDTQYF.

The chain carries TRBV6-5 and TRBJ1-2, with 7 bases fitting TRBD1. The CDR3 is 15 residues long. J lost 4 bases, V lost 10 bases, and 15 bases had no gene match. Germline V gives CDR1 MNHEY, CDR2 SVGAGI. CDR3 sequence reads: CATTLGGPVSYGYTF. DNA for the CDR3: TGTGCCACAACTCTAGGGGGCCCGGTATCCTATGGCTACACCTTC.

V and J are TRBV2 and TRBJ2-1; D might be TRBD1 (6 bases). V lost 5 bases, J lost 7 bases, and 15 bases lay in between. There are 14 residues in the CDR3. The germline gives CDR1 SNHLY, CDR2 FYNNEI. The CDR3 protein is CASSFYFTGNEQFF. Written as DNA, the CDR3 is TGTGCCAGCAGTTTCTACTTCACAGGGAATGAGCAGTTCTTC.

CDR3 sequence (DNA): TGTGCCAGCAGACACAATCAGGGGGCGCGTTTCGGGCAGTACTTC. Amino acids: CASRHNQGARFGQYF. This chain uses TRBV6-5 with TRBJ2-7, with 8 bases identical to TRBD1. Trimming took 6 bases from V and 9 from J; bases not matched to a gene: 16. There are 15 residues in the CDR3. CDR1 MNHEY and CDR2 SVGAGI come from the germline V gene.

This chain joins TRBV18 and TRBJ1-1; the match to TRBD1 covers 10 bases. Germline CDR1 reads KGHSH; CDR2 reads LQKENI. With 4 bases clipped from V and 1 base from J, the junction kept 12 bases outside the gene matches. This CDR3 spans 18 amino acids. CDR3 loop: CASSLRWGTGAPNTEAFF. The CDR3 DNA is TGTGCCAGCTCACTACGATGGGGGACAGGGGCTCCGAACACTGAAGCTTTCTTT. The full variable domain, its missing parts supplied by reference TRBV18 and TRBJ1-1, is NAGVMQNPRHLVRRRGQEARLRCSPMKGHSHVYWYRQLPEEGLKFMVYLQKENIIDESGMPKERFSAEFPKEGPSILRIQQVVRGDSAAYFCASSLRWGTGAPNTEAFFGQGTRLTVV.

The chain couples TRBV10-3 to TRBJ2-3; D possibly corresponds to TRBD2 (6 bases). The V end was cut by 5 bases, the J end by 2 bases, with 14 bases between. The CDR3 is made up of 15 amino acids. The germline gives CDR1 ENHRY, CDR2 SYGVKD. CDR3 sequence reads: CAISRRLDPTDTQYF. CDR3 sequence (DNA): TGTGCCATCAGTCGAAGACTAGATCCCACAGATACGCAGTATTTT.

The V call is TRBV4-1, the J call TRBJ2-7; the match to TRBD1 covers 10 bases. J was trimmed by 2 bases and V by 0 bases; bases with no gene match: 4. Germline assignment: CDR1 MGHRA and CDR2 YSYEKL. The CDR3 loop spans 16 amino acids. The DNA for the CDR3 is TGCGCCAGCAGCCAAGATAGGGGGACAGGGGCCTACGAGCAGTACTTC. It translates to CASSQDRGTGAYEQYF.

A single count supports this clone. Other DNA variants within this sample encode the same CDR3. The gene calls are TRBV30 and TRBJ1-3; tentatively, D is TRBD1 (5 bases). Germline V gives CDR1 GTSNPN, CDR2 SVGIG (reference sequence). Trimming left V 0 bases short and J 1 base short, with 7 bases between. The CDR3 consists of 14 residues. The chain's CDR3 is CAWSVGGSGNTIYF. Here the CDR3 DNA reads TGTGCCTGGAGTGTGGGGGGGTCTGGAAACACCATATATTTT. Full variable domain (remainder filled in from reference TRBV30 and TRBJ1-3): SQTIHQWPATLVQPVGSPLSLECTVEGTSNPNLYWYRQAAGRGLQLLFYSVGIGQISSEVPQNLSASRPQDRQFILSSKKLLLSDSGFYLCAWSVGGSGNTIYFGEGSWLTVV.

The chain couples TRBV6-6 to TRBJ1-4; D gene ambiguous. CDR3 size: 14 residues. V was clipped by 7 bases and J by 5 bases, with 14 bases between them. Germline V gene data show CDR1 as MNHNY and CDR2 as SVGAGI (reference sequence). CDR3 coding DNA: TGTGCCAGCACCCCAGGAAGGAACAATGAAAAACTGTTTTTT. This encodes CASTPGRNNEKLFF.

In its sample, this clone was seen once. The chain couples TRBV5-6 to TRBJ1-1, with 11 bases that match TRBD1. The CDR3 runs to 17 residues. V shed 5 bases, J shed 3 bases, and the junction held 12 bases outside the gene matches. CDR1 is SGHDT, CDR2 YYEEEE, per germline. For the CDR3, the DNA is TGTGCCAGCAGTTCGGACAGGGGGCGGGATGTGGACACTGAAGCTTTCTTT. Its protein product is CASSSDRGRDVDTEAFF.

This chain joins TRBV7-8 and TRBJ2-1, with D uncertain. V was trimmed by 3 bases and J by 0 bases, leaving 21 bases between them. This CDR3 has 19 residues. Germline CDR1 and CDR2: SGHVS and FQNEAQ. The CDR3 loop is CASSFFSLRSGASYNEQFF. CDR3 bases: TGTGCCAGCAGCTTCTTTTCCCTGAGGTCGGGTGCCTCCTACAATGAGCAGTTCTTC.